This TCR beta chain was observed in a study of blood T cell repertoires in COVID-19. Across the study: From the United States, Italy and Spain came samples of acute and convalescent COVID-19. The cDNA or gDNA used as material had been derived from T cells, B-cell-depleted T cells, or PBMCs.

During active infection, Seattle patients enrolled and were then monitored through disease. Methods used by the authors: For nucleated cells, counts were estimated from reference gene primer amplification. The table came from immunoSEQ multiplex PCR; TCRdb's copy has only in-frame clones and leaves some out. That table supplies the V and J calls and clone size; D and trimming were determined from the DNA. The sample lists roughly 330,000 clones; about 87% were seen once. This CDR3 has 14 residues. The V gene lost 2 bases and the J gene lost 5 bases, with 12 bases spanning the gap. Germline V lookup: CDR1 MNHNS, CDR2 SASEGT.

The sample taken for sequencing was peripheral blood. This chain links TRBV6-1 with TRBJ1-2, with TRBD1 as a possible D gene (5 bases). This TCR came from a man aged 25 to 40 with COVID-19, enrolled during active disease. In DNA, the CDR3 is TGTGCCAGCAGTGAAACCAGGGAACTATATGGCTACACCTTC. Translated: CASSETRELYGYTF.